This entry lists 32 T cell receptor beta chains sequenced from one sample in a study of blood T cell repertoires in COVID-19. Clones were sequenced by immunoSEQ multiplex PCR, and TCRdb holds only the in-frame ones, with some missing. The repertoire has around 190,000 clones, about 80% of them found once; the top ten carry around 7%. The sample consisted of peripheral blood. These receptors were collected from a human donor in a cohort sampled during active COVID-19.

The chain couples TRBV5-1 to TRBJ1-2, with D hard to call. V gave up 1 base and J gave up 0 bases, with 10 bases separating them. Germline V gives CDR1 SGHRS, CDR2 YFSETQ. The CDR3 is 15 residues long. As DNA, the CDR3 is TGCGCCAGCAGCTTGCTTGGCGGAGCTAACTATGGCTACACCTTC. It is translated as CASSLLGGANYGYTF.

This clone appeared a single time. The chain joins TRBV9 to TRBJ2-3; a weak D match, TRBD2 (7 bases). This CDR3 region has 12 residues. V was shortened by 7 bases and J by 5 bases, with 11 bases between the two germline ends. In germline, CDR1 is SGDLS, CDR2 YYNGEE. CDR3 amino acids: CASGGAEDTQYF. The CDR3 nucleotides are TGTGCCAGCGGGGGGGCCGAAGATACGCAGTATTTT.

This clone is a singleton in its sample. The rearrangement links TRBV6-5 to TRBJ1-1, with a tentative D call TRBD1 (6 bases). Trimming stripped 7 bases from V and 5 bases from J, with 17 bases between. The CDR3 is 14 amino acids. Germline CDR1 reads MNHEY; CDR2 reads SVGAGI. CDR3 bases: TGTGCCAGCACAAGGGGGGGGAGGGATACTGAAGCTTTCTTT. Its protein is CASTRGGRDTEAFF.

V is TRBV5-6 and J is TRBJ1-1; TRBD1 matches at 7 bases. From germline, CDR1 is SGHDT and CDR2 YYEEEE. V shed 3 bases, J shed 3 bases, and the junction held 8 bases outside the gene matches. The CDR3 runs 15 residues. The CDR3 DNA reads as TGTGCCAGCAGCTCTTGGACAGGCCCACACACTGAAGCTTTCTTT. Translated, it gives CASSSWTGPHTEAFF.

V usage is TRBV9 and J usage is TRBJ2-1; 7 nucleotides agree with TRBD2. Losses at the gene ends were 0 bases for V and 6 bases for J; bases not matched to a gene: 3. CDR1 and CDR2 (germline): SGDLS, YYNGEE. The CDR3 has 14 amino acids. The CDR3 DNA sequence: TGTGCCAGCAGCGTAGGGGGGGGACCCAATGAGCAGTTCTTC. It specifies CASSVGGGPNEQFF.

The chain recombines TRBV18 with TRBJ1-2; TRBD1 might be the D (6 bases). Per the germline V gene, CDR1 is KGHSH and CDR2 is LQKENI. The CDR3 contains 15 residues. Trimming stripped 3 bases from V and 4 bases from J, with 15 bases between. In nucleotides, the CDR3 is TGTGCCAGCTCACCGGGGGCAGGGGACCTCTATGGCTACACCTTC. Residues: CASSPGAGDLYGYTF.

The rearrangement uses TRBV5-1 and TRBJ2-3; 8 nucleotides agree with TRBD2. The CDR3 extends over 14 amino acids. J gave up 6 bases and V 6 bases, and 9 bases lay outside the gene matches. Germline values: CDR1 SGHRS, CDR2 YFSETQ. CDR3 nucleotide sequence: TGCGCCAGCACCCAGGGCGGGGGGTTTGATACGCAGTATTTT. Translated, it gives CASTQGGGFDTQYF.

The chain links TRBV5-1 to TRBJ2-5; 9 bases are shared with TRBD2. Trimming took 3 bases from V and 1 from J; bases not matched to a gene: 4. Germline values: CDR1 SGHRS, CDR2 YFSETQ. This CDR3 region has 15 residues. CDR3 sequence (DNA): TGCGCCAGCAGCTCTCTAGCGGGGAGCCAAGAGACCCAGTACTTC. This codes for CASSSLAGSQETQYF. Complete variable domain (other parts from reference TRBV5-1 and TRBJ2-5): KAGVTQTPRYLIKTRGQQVTLSCSPISGHRSVSWYQQTPGQGLQFLFEYFSETQRNKGNFPGRFSGRQFSNSRSEMNVSTLELGDSALYLCASSSLAGSQETQYFGPGTRLLVL.

Written as DNA, the CDR3 is TGTGCCAGCAGCGTAGGTCCAGACAATGAGCAGTTCTTC. Translated: CASSVGPDNEQFF. The chain joins TRBV9 to TRBJ2-1; D unclear. Germline values: CDR1 SGDLS, CDR2 YYNGEE. The CDR3 spans 13 residues. V lost 0 bases and J 5 bases, leaving 6 bases between the germline ends.

V is TRBV7-8 and J is TRBJ1-2; 8 positions agree with TRBD1. The germline V gene has CDR1 SGHVS and CDR2 FQNEAQ. Unmatched junction bases numbered 10, after V lost 0 bases and J lost 7 bases. This CDR3 comprises 16 residues. CDR3 sequence: CASSLANADRARGYTF. In DNA form, the CDR3 reads TGTGCCAGCAGCTTAGCGAACGCGGACAGGGCGCGTGGCTACACCTTC. The full variable domain, rest sourced from reference TRBV7-8 and TRBJ1-2, is GAGVSQSPRYKVAKRGQDVALRCDPISGHVSLFWYQQALGQGPEFLTYFQNEAQLDKSGLPSDRFFAERPEGSVSTLKIQRTQQEDSAVYLCASSLANADRARGYTFGSGTRLTVV.

The chain employs TRBV7-8 and TRBJ1-3; D may be TRBD1 (6 bases). The CDR3 contains 16 residues. V was pared by 2 bases and J by 0 bases, with 11 bases between. Germline V gene sequence: CDR1 SGHVS, CDR2 FQNEAQ. The DNA for the CDR3 is TGTGCCAGCAGCTTAAGCGGGGACAACTCTGGAAACACCATATATTTT. Residues: CASSLSGDNSGNTIYF.

V and J are TRBV7-8 and TRBJ2-7; a weak D match, TRBD2 (6 bases). The CDR3 is 15 amino acids. V dropped 5 bases and J dropped 7 bases, with 21 bases sitting between them. The germline gives CDR1 SGHVS, CDR2 FQNEAQ. CDR3 DNA sequence: TGTGCCAGCAGCCCGTCCGCGGGAAACCAGAAGGAGCAGTACTTC. Encoded protein: CASSPSAGNQKEQYF.

This clone was seen just once. The chain uses TRBV19 and TRBJ1-2; no definite D call. Germline V gene data show CDR1 as LNHDA and CDR2 as SQIVND (reference sequence). This CDR3 is built from 12 residues. V was shortened by 11 bases and J by 4 bases, with 14 bases between the two germline ends. The CDR3: CAVHTGGYGYTF. In DNA form, the CDR3 reads TGTGCCGTTCATACGGGAGGCTATGGCTACACCTTC.

This chain connects TRBV18 to TRBJ2-7, with 7 bases matching TRBD2. V trimming: 6 bases; J trimming: 6 bases; junction bases outside the gene matches: 8. The CDR3 length is 13 residues. CDR1 KGHSH and CDR2 LQKENI come from the germline V gene. CDR3 amino acids: CASSPTSVGEQYF. The DNA of the CDR3 is TGTGCCAGCTCCCCTACTAGCGTCGGCGAGCAGTACTTC.

The chain has TRBV5-5 and TRBJ1-6; no clear D. Trimming took 0 bases from V and 10 from J, leaving 14 bases between them. The CDR3 has 15 residues. Germline CDR1 is SGHKS and CDR2 is YYEKEE (reference sequence). The CDR3: CASSLAAGLESPLHF. In DNA form, the CDR3 reads TGTGCCAGCAGCTTGGCCGCGGGTTTGGAGTCACCCCTCCACTTT.

The chain combines TRBV5-6 with TRBJ2-1, with D perhaps TRBD1 (6 bases). This CDR3 region has 17 residues. CDR1 and CDR2 from the germline V gene are SGHDT and YYEEEE. Trimming removed 0 bases at V and 7 bases at J, with 20 bases between. The CDR3 nucleotides are TGTGCCAGCAGCTTGGGGGCTACGCCCGGGACAACTAATGAGCAGTTCTTC. This gives the protein CASSLGATPGTTNEQFF. Complete variable domain (other parts from reference TRBV5-6 and TRBJ2-1): DAGVTQSPTHLIKTRGQQVTLRCSPKSGHDTVSWYQQALGQGPQFIFQYYEEEERQRGNFPDRFSGHQFPNYSSELNVNALLLGDSALYLCASSLGATPGTTNEQFFGPGTRLTVL.

There are a few counts of this clone. The chain recombines TRBV9 with TRBJ1-5; the match to TRBD1 covers 10 bases. Looked up from germline, CDR1 is SGDLS and CDR2 is YYNGEE. V gave up 0 bases and J gave up 2 bases; unmatched junction bases: 5. CDR3 length equals 17 residues. In nucleotides, the CDR3 is TGTGCCAGCAGCGTAGCGGGGACAGGGGAGGGCAATCAGCCCCAGCATTTT. Its translation: CASSVAGTGEGNQPQHF.

The chain is built from TRBV18 and TRBJ1-2, with TRBD1 identical over 10 bases. The CDR3 contains 17 residues. Losses at the gene ends were 2 bases for V and 3 bases for J; bases not matched to a gene: 9. Germline V gene lookup returns CDR1 KGHSH and CDR2 LQKENI. Here the CDR3 reads CASSPKDRGPSYYGYTF. DNA for the CDR3: TGTGCCAGCTCACCAAAAGACAGGGGGCCTTCTTACTATGGCTACACCTTC.

This clone was seen once. CDR3 loop: CASSTLAPTYNEQFF. DNA of the CDR3: TGTGCCAGTAGTACCCTAGCGCCTACCTACAATGAGCAGTTCTTC. The gene calls are TRBV19 and TRBJ2-1, with D perhaps TRBD2 (6 bases). Trimming stripped 4 bases from V and 2 bases from J, with 12 bases between. CDR3 length: 15 residues. From germline, CDR1 is LNHDA and CDR2 SQIVND (reference sequence).

The chain couples TRBV19 to TRBJ2-6; 7 positions match TRBD1. CDR1 is LNHDA and CDR2 is SQIVND in the germline V gene (reference sequence). The V segment lost 3 bases and the J segment 2 bases; nucleotides outside the gene matches: 16. This CDR3 is built from 20 residues. CDR3 coding DNA: TGTGCCAGTAGTATGGGCCCGCGACAGGGTAGGGGGACTGGGGCCAACGTCCTGACTTTC. Protein product: CASSMGPRQGRGTGANVLTF.

The V and J genes are TRBV11-2 and TRBJ1-2; D possibly corresponds to TRBD1 (5 bases). Germline V CDR1 and CDR2: SGHAT, FQNNGV. The CDR3 consists of 14 residues. The ends were cut back, 0 bases at V and 6 bases at J, with 11 bases in the middle. The CDR3 bases are TGTGCCAGCAGCTTAGACCCGCGGGACGATGGCTACACCTTC. Its protein is CASSLDPRDDGYTF.

The chain recombines TRBV3-1 (or the pseudogene TRBV3-2) with TRBJ2-5; 11 positions match TRBD2. This CDR3 contains 16 residues. V shed 6 bases, J shed 2 bases, and the junction held 8 bases outside the gene matches. Germline CDR1 reads LGHDT; CDR2 reads YNNKEL (reference sequence). CDR3 in DNA: TGTGCCAGCAGTCACCCCCCTAGCGGGGGGCAAGAGACCCAGTACTTC. This sequence encodes CASSHPPSGGQETQYF.

The chain has TRBV7-2 and TRBJ1-2, with D possibly being TRBD1 (6 bases). Germline lookup yields CDR1 SGHTA and CDR2 FQGNSA. There are 12 residues in the CDR3. V was clipped by 5 bases and J by 8 bases, with 12 bases between them. The CDR3 region is CASSHPQGGYTF. The CDR3 nucleotides read TGTGCCAGCAGCCACCCCCAGGGGGGCTACACCTTC.

V usage is TRBV19 and J usage is TRBJ2-1, with D possibly being TRBD2 (5 bases). CDR1 LNHDA and CDR2 SQIVND come from the germline V gene (reference sequence). V was clipped by 9 bases and J by 2 bases, with 14 bases between them. This CDR3 has 14 amino acids. CDR3 DNA: TGTGCCAGCGCGCGAGGGCCCACCTACAATGAGCAGTTCTTC. This encodes CASARGPTYNEQFF.

The chain couples TRBV19 to TRBJ2-6, with TRBD1 matching 9 bases. Germline V gene sequence: CDR1 LNHDA, CDR2 SQIVND (reference sequence). This CDR3 is built from 17 residues. The junction had 5 bases not matched to a gene; V was cut back by 5 bases and J by 0 bases. The CDR3 protein is CASSLTGGGSGANVLTF. In DNA form, the CDR3 reads TGTGCCAGTAGTCTGACAGGGGGTGGCTCTGGGGCCAACGTCCTGACTTTC.

J is TRBJ1-6 and V is TRBV27, with D hard to call. V was cut by 8 bases and J by 8 bases, with 16 bases left in between. Per the germline V gene, CDR1 is MNHEY and CDR2 is SMNVEV (reference sequence). There are 14 residues in the CDR3. The CDR3 sequence: CASAKISGDSPLHF. The CDR3 bases are TGTGCCAGCGCTAAGATCAGCGGGGATTCACCCCTCCACTTT.

The rearrangement links TRBV5-1 to TRBJ2-7; 11 positions agree with TRBD1. This CDR3 is built from 17 residues. With 2 bases clipped from V and 1 base from J, the junction kept 8 bases outside the gene matches. Germline lookup yields CDR1 SGHRS and CDR2 YFSETQ. The CDR3 loop is CASSFGVGTGGSYEQYF. The CDR3 coding sequence is TGCGCCAGCAGCTTCGGGGTTGGGACAGGGGGATCCTACGAGCAGTACTTC. The complete variable domain, with remaining parts taken from reference TRBV5-1 and TRBJ2-7, reads KAGVTQTPRYLIKTRGQQVTLSCSPISGHRSVSWYQQTPGQGLQFLFEYFSETQRNKGNFPGRFSGRQFSNSRSEMNVSTLELGDSALYLCASSFGVGTGGSYEQYFGPGTRLTVT.

The V and J genes are TRBV27 and TRBJ2-6; D perhaps matches TRBD1 (6 bases). Germline values: CDR1 MNHEY, CDR2 SMNVEV (reference sequence). The CDR3 has 18 amino acids. V was trimmed by 4 bases and J by 0 bases, leaving 16 bases between them. CDR3 in amino acids: CASSSLSGTTSGANVLTF. CDR3 nucleotide sequence: TGTGCCAGCAGTTCTCTCTCCGGGACAACCTCTGGGGCCAACGTCCTGACTTTC. The whole variable domain, remainder taken from reference TRBV27 and TRBJ2-6, is EAQVTQNPRYLITVTGKKLTVTCSQNMNHEYMSWYRQDPGLGLRQIYYSMNVEVTDKGDVPEGYKVSRKEKRNFPLILESPSPNQTSLYFCASSSLSGTTSGANVLTFGAGSRLTVL.

The V and J genes are TRBV5-1 and TRBJ1-1; the D is unclear. V was cut by 7 bases and J by 6 bases, with 22 bases left in between. CDR1 SGHRS and CDR2 YFSETQ come from the germline V gene. The CDR3 spans 15 residues. CDR3 sequence: CASASNYDSAPEAFF. The CDR3 DNA is TGCGCCAGCGCATCCAACTATGACTCCGCGCCTGAAGCTTTCTTT.

The gene calls are TRBV7-3 and TRBJ2-5; 8 nucleotides agree with TRBD2. V lost 1 base to trimming and J lost 5 bases; unmatched junction nucleotides: 3. In germline, CDR1 is SGHTA, CDR2 FQGTGA. This CDR3 comprises 14 residues. The CDR3 protein is CASSLNAGGETQYF. DNA for the CDR3: TGTGCCAGCAGCTTAAATGCGGGGGGTGAGACCCAGTACTTC.

This rearrangement joins TRBV19 to TRBJ1-5, with a tentative D call TRBD1 (6 bases). In germline, CDR1 is LNHDA, CDR2 SQIVND (reference sequence). V lost 1 base and J lost 7, with 17 bases in between. CDR3 length equals 16 residues. CDR3 sequence: CASSIGQGMPGQPQHF. The CDR3 nucleotides read TGTGCCAGTAGTATAGGTCAGGGGATGCCAGGGCAGCCCCAGCATTTT. Based on the CDR3 plus reference TRBV19 and TRBJ1-5, the full variable domain is DGGITQSPKYLFRKEGQNVTLSCEQNLNHDAMYWYRQDPGQGLRLIYYSQIVNDFQKGDIAEGYSVSREKKESFPLTVTSAQKNPTAFYLCASSIGQGMPGQPQHFGDGTRLSIL.

The rearrangement links TRBV12-5 to TRBJ1-1; D unclear. V gave up 5 bases and J gave up 4 bases, with 8 bases separating them. This CDR3 spans 12 amino acids. Germline lookup yields CDR1 LGHNT and CDR2 FRNRAP. The CDR3 nucleotides are TGTGCTAGTGGTCCCCGGGGCACTGAAGCTTTCTTT. This translates into CASGPRGTEAFF.